Below, 28 T cell receptor beta chains from the same sample are listed, as sequenced in a study of CD8 T cells in ankylosing spondylitis. Findings and limits, study-wide: Made up of eight or nine highly homologous variants, a TCR beta motif appeared characteristic of ankylosing spondylitis blood.

These receptors' targets are unknown. Each CDR3 protein gets one entry after TCRdb re-called the 5' RACE reads with MiXCR. The profile shows some 330,000 distinct CDR3 sequences, 8% of them singletons. Sequenced input: blood, either unsorted or a sorted T cell fraction (not recorded which). The receptors originated from a male donor with ankylosing spondylitis.

This clonotype was seen repeatedly, ten times or more. The chain links TRBV28 to TRBJ2-7; possible D gene TRBD2, 5 bases. The CDR3 is 15 residues long. Germline CDR1 is MDHEN and CDR2 is SYDVKM. V lost 5 bases, J lost 7 bases, and 21 bases lay in between. CDR3: CASSDFRAETGEQYF. In nucleotides, the CDR3 is TGTGCCAGCAGTGATTTCAGAGCGGAAACTGGGGAGCAGTACTTC.

The rearrangement uses TRBV5-1 and TRBJ2-7; the D is unclear. V lost 3 bases to trimming and J lost 7 bases, with 11 bases between them. The CDR3 runs to 12 residues. Germline CDR1 reads SGHRS; CDR2 reads YFSETQ. CDR3: CASSYLDTEQYF. The CDR3 DNA is TGCGCCAGCAGCTACCTAGACACGGAGCAGTACTTC.

Many counts were recorded for this clonotype. J is TRBJ2-1 and V is TRBV28; 7 bases align to TRBD1. V shed 7 bases, J shed 5 bases, and the junction held 8 bases outside the gene matches. The germline V gene has CDR1 MDHEN and CDR2 SYDVKM. This CDR3 has 14 residues. CDR3 sequence: CASTPTGRHNEQFF. CDR3 nucleotides: TGTGCCAGCACTCCGACAGGGCGGCACAATGAGCAGTTCTTC.

The chain uses TRBV28 and TRBJ2-5, with 11 positions matching TRBD2. Germline V gives CDR1 MDHEN, CDR2 SYDVKM. Germline trimming cut 5 bases from V and 2 bases from J; bases unmatched to any gene: 7. The CDR3 covers 16 residues. CDR3 loop: CASSPPSGRRQETQYF. The CDR3, as DNA: TGTGCCAGCAGTCCCCCTAGCGGGAGGAGACAAGAGACCCAGTACTTC.

This clonotype was seen only a few times. The V and J genes are TRBV28 and TRBJ2-7; no clear D. Trimming left V 3 bases short and J 5 bases short, with 8 bases between. Germline CDR1 is MDHEN and CDR2 is SYDVKM. This CDR3 contains 12 residues. CDR3 amino acids: CASSLGWNEQYF. DNA for the CDR3: TGTGCCAGCAGTTTGGGCTGGAACGAGCAGTACTTC.

CDR3 amino acids: CASSRGEGEQYF. The CDR3 coding sequence is TGCGCCAGCAGCCGAGGGGAGGGCGAGCAGTACTTC. The chain recombines TRBV4-1 with TRBJ2-7, with 7 bases matching TRBD2. V shed 4 bases and J 6 bases; nucleotides not matched to a gene: 3. Germline CDR1 and CDR2: MGHRA and YSYEKL. The CDR3 contains 12 residues.

This clonotype was seen a few times. The chain links TRBV7-9 to TRBJ2-2, with D uncertain. Germline V gene data show CDR1 as SEHNR and CDR2 as FQNEAQ (reference sequence). The CDR3 spans 14 residues. Between the trimmed V and J ends, which lost 1 base and 1 base, there was a span of 4 bases. The CDR3 DNA is TGTGCCAGCAGCTTAGATAAGAACACCGGGGAGCTGTTTTTT. Translation gives CASSLDKNTGELFF.

This clonotype was observed a handful of times. This chain links TRBV7-2 with TRBJ2-3; either TRBD1 or TRBD2 may fit D (6 bases each). Trimming took off 1 base at V and 4 bases at J, with 18 bases between the two ends. Per germline, CDR1 SGHTA and CDR2 FQGNSA. The CDR3 is made up of 17 amino acids. The CDR3 sequence is CASSLVVIGGGPDTQYF. Written as DNA, the CDR3 is TGTGCCAGCAGCTTAGTAGTCATAGGGGGAGGCCCAGATACGCAGTATTTT.

In this sample, this clonotype turned up a few times. This CDR3 is CSVTDRGHHNEQFF. The DNA for the CDR3 is TGCAGCGTGACGGACAGGGGGCACCACAATGAGCAGTTCTTC. V gene TRBV29-1 combines with J gene TRBJ2-1; TRBD1 aligns across 11 bases. Germline values: CDR1 SQVTM, CDR2 ANQGSEA. The CDR3 spans 14 residues. V trimming: 6 bases; J trimming: 5 bases; junction bases outside the gene matches: 6.

This clonotype was detected a few times. The CDR3 reads CASSQDLGAHLETQYF. CDR3 sequence (DNA): TGTGCCAGCAGCCAAGATCTGGGGGCACATTTAGAGACCCAGTACTTC. The chain recombines TRBV3-1 with TRBJ2-5; D may be TRBD1 (6 bases). The V end was cut by 0 bases, the J end by 4 bases, with 15 bases between. Germline V gene lookup returns CDR1 LGHDT and CDR2 YNNKEL (reference sequence). This CDR3 region has 16 residues.

This clonotype was counted a few times. J is TRBJ2-1 and V is TRBV5-5, with TRBD2 matching 8 bases. The CDR3 has 13 residues. The trim removed 4 bases at V and 5 bases at J, leaving 2 bases unmatched. Germline V lookup: CDR1 SGHKS, CDR2 YYEKEE (reference sequence). CDR3 sequence reads: CASSHSGNNEQFF. The CDR3 nucleotides are TGTGCCAGCAGCCATAGCGGGAACAATGAGCAGTTCTTC. Together with reference TRBV5-5 and TRBJ2-1, the CDR3 gives the full variable domain: DAGVTQSPTHLIKTRGQQVTLRCSPISGHKSVSWYQQVLGQGPQFIFQYYEKEERGRGNFPDRFSARQFPNYSSELNVNALLLGDSALYLCASSHSGNNEQFFGPGTRLTVL.

This clonotype was observed many times. The chain links TRBV6-5 to TRBJ2-7; the match to TRBD1 covers 7 bases. The CDR3 contains 16 residues. From germline, CDR1 is MNHEY and CDR2 SVGAGI. Unmatched junction bases numbered 5, after V lost 0 bases and J lost 0 bases. The CDR3 here is CASSYSGDSPSYEQYF. The CDR3 nucleotides read TGTGCCAGCAGTTACTCGGGGGACAGTCCCTCCTACGAGCAGTACTTC.

This clonotype was detected ten times or more. This rearrangement joins TRBV7-9 to TRBJ1-4; D ambiguous. The CDR3 extends over 15 amino acids. Germline V gene data show CDR1 as SEHNR and CDR2 as FQNEAQ (reference sequence). Trimming stripped 1 base from V and 4 bases from J, with 10 bases between. The CDR3, as DNA: TGTGCCAGCAGCTTAGAGTCAGCTTTTAATGAAAAACTGTTTTTT. The encoded protein is CASSLESAFNEKLFF.

The J gene is TRBJ2-1, the V gene TRBV30; TRBD1 agrees at 7 bases. V shed 0 bases, J shed 6 bases, and the junction held 2 bases outside the gene matches. The CDR3 contains 13 residues. Germline loops: CDR1 GTSNPN, CDR2 SVGIG (reference sequence). The CDR3 reads CAWSVGQVNEQFF. The CDR3 region has the DNA TGTGCCTGGAGTGTAGGACAGGTCAATGAGCAGTTCTTC.

This clonotype has just a few counts. The CDR3 nucleotides are TGTGCCATCAGTGGTTCGACAGGGGCCTACGAGCAGTACTTC. Translated: CAISGSTGAYEQYF. The chain recombines TRBV10-3 with TRBJ2-7, with TRBD1 identical over 8 bases. CDR1 and CDR2 (germline): ENHRY, SYGVKD. The CDR3 is 14 residues long. V was pared by 4 bases and J by 2 bases, with 4 bases of the junction left unmatched.

This clonotype has a count of ten or more. CDR3 protein: CSVWPMGTDSYEQYF. The CDR3 coding sequence is TGCAGCGTTTGGCCCATGGGGACGGACTCCTACGAGCAGTACTTC. The chain combines TRBV29-1 with TRBJ2-7; D may match TRBD1 or TRBD2 (5 bases each). The CDR3 consists of 15 residues. Germline loops: CDR1 SQVTM, CDR2 ANQGSEA. V was trimmed by 5 bases and J by 0 bases, leaving 17 bases between them.

This clonotype was detected ten times or more. The chain is built from TRBV5-1 and TRBJ2-1; 7 bases align to TRBD2. J was trimmed by 0 bases and V by 5 bases; bases with no gene match: 5. Germline V gene sequence: CDR1 SGHRS, CDR2 YFSETQ. The CDR3 sequence is 15 residues long. For the CDR3, the DNA is TGCGCCAGCAGGCCTCGACTAGCCTCCTACAATGAGCAGTTCTTC. Protein product: CASRPRLASYNEQFF.

This clonotype has just a few counts. The chain combines TRBV7-9 with TRBJ1-2; no clear D. The CDR3 spans 10 residues. V lost 4 bases to trimming and J lost 6 bases, with 3 bases between them. The germline V gene encodes CDR1 SEHNR and CDR2 FQNEAQ (reference sequence). Written as DNA, the CDR3 is TGTGCCAGCAGCTCGGATGGCTACACCTTC. This encodes CASSSDGYTF.

The chain couples TRBV20-1 to TRBJ2-7; the D is unclear. CDR3 size: 11 residues. CDR1 is DFQATT and CDR2 is SNEGSKA in the germline V gene (reference sequence). V lost 6 bases and J 1 base, leaving 7 bases between the germline ends. CDR3 nucleotides: TGCAGTGCCCTTTATTCCTACGAGCAGTACTTC. Protein product: CSALYSYEQYF.

This clonotype has a count of ten or more. The chain employs TRBV5-1 and TRBJ2-2; unclear D gene. This CDR3 is 10 amino acids long. CDR1 and CDR2 (germline): SGHRS, YFSETQ. Trimming left V 10 bases short and J 9 bases short, with 10 bases between. This chain's CDR3 is CACGTRELFF. The CDR3 DNA sequence: TGCGCCTGCGGAACCCGGGAGCTGTTTTTT.

This clonotype turned up a few times. The gene calls are TRBV5-6 and TRBJ2-2; 7 nucleotides line up with TRBD1. CDR1 is SGHDT and CDR2 is YYEEEE in the germline V gene. This CDR3 has 16 amino acids. Trimming took 2 bases from V and 1 from J; bases not matched to a gene: 5. CDR3 DNA sequence: TGTGCCAGCAGCTTCCGGACAGGTTGGAACACCGGGGAGCTGTTTTTT. Translation: CASSFRTGWNTGELFF.

V usage is TRBV6-5 and J usage is TRBJ2-1; TRBD2 aligns across 9 bases. Germline CDR1 and CDR2: MNHEY and SVGAGI. After removal of 0 bases from V and 8 bases from J, the junction contained 14 bases not matched to a gene. CDR3 length: 18 amino acids. CDR3 amino acids: CASSYSRTGLALGDEQFF. DNA for the CDR3: TGTGCCAGCAGTTACTCGAGGACGGGACTAGCTCTAGGGGATGAGCAGTTCTTC.

This clonotype was seen a few times. The V call is TRBV4-2, the J call TRBJ2-2, with TRBD2 matching over 10 bases. The CDR3 covers 15 residues. V gave up 2 bases and J gave up 7 bases; unmatched junction bases: 4. CDR1 LGHNA and CDR2 YNFKEQ come from the germline V gene. The CDR3 sequence is CASSQLAGEHGELFF. In nucleotides, the CDR3 is TGTGCCAGCAGCCAACTAGCGGGAGAACACGGGGAGCTGTTTTTT.

This clonotype was seen a handful of times. The J gene is TRBJ2-7, the V gene TRBV29-1; D unresolved. The CDR3 sequence is 12 residues long. V was trimmed by 5 bases and J by 2 bases, leaving 10 bases between them. Germline CDR1 reads SQVTM; CDR2 reads ANQGSEA. Written as DNA, the CDR3 is TGCAGCGTTATTGCCAGCGCCTACGAGCAGTACTTC. Encoded protein: CSVIASAYEQYF.

This clonotype was seen a few times. CDR3 DNA: TGTGCCATCGGGGACCAGGCGGGGCCTTACAATGAGCAGTTCTTC. Its protein is CAIGDQAGPYNEQFF. The chain uses TRBV10-3 and TRBJ2-1, with a possible D match to TRBD2 (6 bases). V lost 8 bases and J lost 4, with 18 bases in between. The CDR3 length is 15 residues. Germline V gene sequence: CDR1 ENHRY, CDR2 SYGVKD.

The gene calls are TRBV18 and TRBJ1-3; D remains unclear. Trimming shortened V by 1 base and J by 0 bases, and 10 bases separated the two germline ends. CDR3 length: 16 residues. Germline V lookup: CDR1 KGHSH, CDR2 LQKENI. The DNA for the CDR3 is TGTGCCAGCTCACCACAAGGGCCCCGCTCTGGAAACACCATATATTTT. Protein product: CASSPQGPRSGNTIYF. Complete variable domain (other parts from reference TRBV18 and TRBJ1-3): NAGVMQNPRHLVRRRGQEARLRCSPMKGHSHVYWYRQLPEEGLKFMVYLQKENIIDESGMPKERFSAEFPKEGPSILRIQQVVRGDSAAYFCASSPQGPRSGNTIYFGEGSWLTVV.

This clonotype was picked up many times. The chain is built from TRBV20-1 and TRBJ2-3; TRBD2 matches 7 bases. Trimming took 5 bases from V and 2 from J; bases not matched to a gene: 7. The CDR3 runs 14 residues. Germline CDR1 reads DFQATT; CDR2 reads SNEGSKA (reference sequence). The CDR3 nucleotides read TGCAGTGCTGTTACTAGCGCATACACAGATACGCAGTATTTT. As protein: CSAVTSAYTDTQYF.

This clonotype was found a few times. The chain links TRBV29-1 to TRBJ1-1, with TRBD1 as a possible D gene (6 bases). From germline, CDR1 is SQVTM and CDR2 ANQGSEA. CDR3 size: 14 residues. The V gene lost 6 bases and the J gene lost 7 bases, with 21 bases spanning the gap. The CDR3 region has the DNA TGCAGCGTAGAACGGACAGTTGGCCCAGTTGAAGCTTTCTTT. Protein sequence: CSVERTVGPVEAFF.